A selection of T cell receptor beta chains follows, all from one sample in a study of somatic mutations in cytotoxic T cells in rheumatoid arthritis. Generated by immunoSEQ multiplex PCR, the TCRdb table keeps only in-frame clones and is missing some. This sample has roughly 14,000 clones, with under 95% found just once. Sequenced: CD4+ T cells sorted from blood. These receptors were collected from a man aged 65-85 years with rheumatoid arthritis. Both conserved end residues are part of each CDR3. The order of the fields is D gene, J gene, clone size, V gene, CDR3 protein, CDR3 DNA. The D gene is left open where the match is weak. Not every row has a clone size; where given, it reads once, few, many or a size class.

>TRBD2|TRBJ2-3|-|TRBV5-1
CASSLALAGESTDTQYF
TGCGCCAGCAGCTTGGCGCTAGCGGGAGAATCCACAGATACGCAGTATTTT
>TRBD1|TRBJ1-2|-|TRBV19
CASSIAGDRVGYGYTF
TGTGCCAGTAGTATAGCAGGCGACAGGGTGGGCTATGGCTACACCTTC
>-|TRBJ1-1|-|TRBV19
CASSTTRGNTEAFF
TGTGCCAGTAGTACCACACGAGGTAACACTGAAGCTTTCTTT
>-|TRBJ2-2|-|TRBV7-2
CASSPYTGELFF
TGTGCCAGCAGCCCTTACACCGGGGAGCTGTTTTTT
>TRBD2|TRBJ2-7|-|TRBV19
CASRGVDEQYF
TGTGCCAGCCGGGGGGTCGACGAGCAGTACTTC
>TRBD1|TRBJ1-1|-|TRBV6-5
CASSYSSTGGTEAFF
TGTGCCAGCAGTTACTCGTCGACAGGGGGCACTGAAGCTTTCTTT
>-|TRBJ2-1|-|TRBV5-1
CASSWETNYNEQFF
TGCGCCAGCAGCTGGGAGACCAATTACAATGAGCAGTTCTTC
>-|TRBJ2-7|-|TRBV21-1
CASSRDRASYEQYF
TGTGCCAGCAGCAGAGACAGGGCGTCCTACGAGCAGTACTTC
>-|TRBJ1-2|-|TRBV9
CASSGAQGRSDYGYTF
TGTGCCAGCAGCGGTGCACAGGGCCGTAGTGACTATGGCTACACCTTC
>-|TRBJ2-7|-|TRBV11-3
CASSLASGSYEQYF
TGTGCCAGCAGCTTAGCTTCAGGTTCCTACGAGCAGTACTTC
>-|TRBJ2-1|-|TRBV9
CASSASSYNEQFF
TGTGCCAGCAGCGCCTCCAGTTACAATGAGCAGTTCTTC
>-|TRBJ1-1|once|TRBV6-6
CASSLQERTEAFF
TGTGCCAGCAGCTTACAGGAGCGAACTGAAGCTTTCTTT
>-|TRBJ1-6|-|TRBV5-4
CASSSLGLGNSPLHF
TGTGCCAGCAGCTCGCTAGGTCTTGGGAATTCACCCCTCCACTTT
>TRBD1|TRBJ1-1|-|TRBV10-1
CASSESTGRGTEAFF
TGCGCCAGCAGTGAGTCGACAGGGAGAGGCACTGAAGCTTTCTTT
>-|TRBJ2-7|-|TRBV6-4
CASIRGSFPYEQYF
TGTGCCAGCATCCGAGGCAGCTTTCCCTACGAGCAGTACTTC
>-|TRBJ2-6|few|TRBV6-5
CASSYRGSGANVLTF
TGTGCCAGCAGTTACCGAGGCTCTGGGGCCAACGTCCTGACTTTC
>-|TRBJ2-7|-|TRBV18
CASSPGGTLSYEQYF
TGTGCCAGCTCACCAGGCGGGACTCTCTCCTACGAGCAGTACTTC
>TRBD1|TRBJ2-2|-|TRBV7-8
CASSPTDRGNTGELFF
TGTGCCAGCAGCCCCACGGACAGGGGAAACACCGGGGAGCTGTTTTTT
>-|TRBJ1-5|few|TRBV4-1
CASSPGRGGNQPQHF
TGCGCCAGCAGCCCCGGGAGGGGCGGCAATCAGCCCCAGCATTTT
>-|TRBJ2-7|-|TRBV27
CASSPRTKHYEQYF
TGTGCCAGCAGTCCGCGGACTAAGCACTACGAGCAGTACTTC